The 27 T cell receptor beta chains reported below all come from one sample, sequenced in a study of T cell responses to AZD1222 COVID-19 vaccine. Assay used: immunoSEQ multiplex PCR; TCRdb lists only in-frame clones, some missing. Of 140,000 to 150,000 clones in the sample, nearly 90% were seen once. The sequenced sample was peripheral blood, obtained on day 0 of AZD1222 vaccination. These receptors were obtained from an adult in good health.

The chain employs TRBV5-1 and TRBJ2-2; TRBD1 is a possible D gene (6 bases). CDR1 SGHRS and CDR2 YFSETQ come from the germline V gene. Trimming pared 4 bases from V and 10 bases from J, leaving 14 bases between. The CDR3 is 13 amino acids. CDR3 sequence (DNA): TGCGCCAGCAGCCTTCGGACAGCCCAGGAGCTGTTTTTT. This translates into CASSLRTAQELFF.

The chain combines TRBV2 with TRBJ1-5; no clear D gene. V lost 1 base, J lost 1 base, and 5 bases lay in between. The germline CDR1 and CDR2 sequences are SNHLY and FYNNEI. The CDR3 has 14 residues. This CDR3 reads CASSEGLSNQPQHF. The CDR3 DNA is TGTGCCAGCAGTGAAGGCCTCAGCAATCAGCCCCAGCATTTT.

The chain employs TRBV10-2 and TRBJ1-6; D unclear. Trimming shortened V by 3 bases and J by 6 bases, and 12 bases separated the two germline ends. Germline assignment: CDR1 WSHSY and CDR2 SAAADI. The length of the CDR3 is 15 residues. The CDR3 nucleotides read TGCGCCAGCAGTGACACCGGACCTAGTAATTCACCCCTCCACTTT. As protein: CASSDTGPSNSPLHF.

The chain couples TRBV12-3 or TRBV12-4 to TRBJ1-1; TRBD1 is a possible D gene (5 bases). The CDR3 is 13 amino acids. Trimming took off 5 bases at V and 3 bases at J, with 10 bases between the two ends. As DNA, the CDR3 is TGTGCCAGCAGTAGTCAGGGTTACACTGAAGCTTTCTTT. Protein: CASSSQGYTEAFF.

This clone was seen just once. The J gene is TRBJ2-6, the V gene TRBV4-1, with 9 bases fitting TRBD1. This CDR3 has 17 residues. V was clipped by 0 bases and J by 2 bases; unmatched bases: 2. CDR1 is MGHRA, CDR2 YSYEKL, per germline. In DNA, the CDR3 is TGCGCCAGCAGCCAAGAGGGGACAGGGACTGGGGCCAACGTCCTGACTTTC. It is translated as CASSQEGTGTGANVLTF.

V gene TRBV6-2 or TRBV6-3 combines with J gene TRBJ2-1; D uncertain. Germline values: CDR1 MNHEY, CDR2 SVGEGT. The ends were cut back, 0 bases at V and 8 bases at J, with 17 bases in the middle. The CDR3 sequence is 16 residues long. CDR3 in amino acids: CASSYSAPDESYEQFF. As DNA, the CDR3 is TGTGCCAGCAGTTACTCAGCCCCGGACGAAAGCTATGAGCAGTTCTTC.

This clone was counted a single time. The chain carries TRBV29-1 and TRBJ2-1, with D perhaps TRBD1 (6 bases). The germline V gene has CDR1 SQVTM and CDR2 ANQGSEA. The CDR3 consists of 14 residues. V was shortened by 6 bases and J by 0 bases, with 12 bases between the two germline ends. The CDR3 region is CSVFGQSSYNEQFF. The CDR3 nucleotides are TGCAGCGTCTTTGGACAGAGCTCCTACAATGAGCAGTTCTTC.

The chain uses TRBV7-2 and TRBJ2-1; 9 bases match TRBD2. This CDR3 comprises 15 residues. The V and J ends lost 5 bases and 4 bases, in that order; junction bases with no gene match: 6. CDR1 and CDR2 from the germline V gene are SGHTA and FQGNSA. Here the CDR3 DNA reads TGTGCCAGCAGCAAGACTAGCGGATCTTACAATGAGCAGTTCTTC. Its protein product is CASSKTSGSYNEQFF.

V gene TRBV6-5 combines with J gene TRBJ2-7; 11 bases are a match to TRBD1. The trim removed 8 bases at V and 5 bases at J, leaving 8 bases unmatched. The CDR3 consists of 14 residues. The germline V gene has CDR1 MNHEY and CDR2 SVGAGI. As DNA, the CDR3 is TGTGCCAGCCGGCGGACAGGGGGCTCTCACGAGCAGTACTTC. Amino acid sequence: CASRRTGGSHEQYF.

The chain combines TRBV20-1 with TRBJ2-2; maybe TRBD2 (7 bases). The germline V gene has CDR1 DFQATT and CDR2 SNEGSKA (reference sequence). This CDR3 region has 16 residues. V was trimmed by 3 bases and J by 3 bases, leaving 17 bases between them. CDR3: CSASRGGRAHTGELFF. CDR3 coding DNA: TGCAGTGCTAGTAGGGGGGGGAGGGCCCACACCGGGGAGCTGTTTTTT.

The J gene is TRBJ1-1, the V gene TRBV7-9; D unresolved. CDR1 and CDR2 (germline): SEHNR, FQNEAQ (reference sequence). Trimming stripped 3 bases from V and 0 bases from J, with 8 bases between. The CDR3 runs to 14 residues. CDR3 nucleotides: TGTGCCAGCAGCTTGCGGACCATGAACACTGAAGCTTTCTTT. Translation: CASSLRTMNTEAFF.

This chain joins TRBV5-4 and TRBJ2-7; D is possibly TRBD2 (5 bases). Trimming removed 4 bases at V and 7 bases at J, with 21 bases between. Germline assignment: CDR1 SGHNT and CDR2 YYREEE (reference sequence). This CDR3 is built from 15 residues. The CDR3 nucleotides read TGTGCCAGCAGCCCCTGGGCTAGCCTTCCGTGGGAGCAGTACTTC. As protein: CASSPWASLPWEQYF.

The chain recombines TRBV28 with TRBJ1-2, with D possibly matching TRBD1 (5 bases). Trimming left V 4 bases short and J 8 bases short, with 23 bases between. The CDR3 is 16 residues long. Looked up from germline, CDR1 is MDHEN and CDR2 is SYDVKM. Here the CDR3 reads CASSSPGDSTLFGYTF. The CDR3, as DNA: TGTGCCAGCAGTTCCCCTGGGGACTCTACCCTCTTCGGCTACACCTTC.

The J gene is TRBJ2-5, the V gene TRBV4-2; tentatively, D is TRBD2 (5 bases). Trimming removed 0 bases at V and 2 bases at J, with 10 bases between. The CDR3 has 15 residues. Germline values: CDR1 LGHNA, CDR2 YNFKEQ. This CDR3 is CASSQDRTQQETQYF. CDR3 sequence (DNA): TGTGCCAGCAGCCAAGATCGGACTCAGCAAGAGACCCAGTACTTC.

This sequence joins TRBV2 and TRBJ2-7; D might be TRBD1 (6 bases). The germline CDR1 and CDR2 sequences are SNHLY and FYNNEI. Trimming left V 5 bases short and J 7 bases short, with 12 bases between. The CDR3 covers 12 residues. The CDR3 loop reads CASSQQGLEQYF. Written as DNA, the CDR3 is TGTGCCAGCAGTCAGCAGGGGCTGGAGCAGTACTTC.

The chain joins TRBV28 to TRBJ1-2, with D maybe TRBD1 (6 bases). Trimming removed 4 bases from V and 1 base from J, with 16 bases in between. CDR1 is MDHEN and CDR2 is SYDVKM in the germline V gene. The CDR3 spans 16 residues. The CDR3 protein is CASSWGGQRLNYGYTF. CDR3 nucleotide sequence: TGTGCCAGCAGTTGGGGTGGACAGCGGCTTAACTATGGCTACACCTTC.

The CDR3 DNA sequence: TGTGCCAGCAGCTTACAGGGGATACCCTACAATGAGCAGTTCTTC. Residues: CASSLQGIPYNEQFF. The V gene is TRBV7-2, the J gene TRBJ2-1; a weak D match, TRBD1 (6 bases). From germline, CDR1 is SGHTA and CDR2 FQGNSA. The CDR3 sequence is 15 residues long. Trimming cost V 2 bases and J 2 bases, with 10 bases left between them.

This clone was detected once. The chain combines TRBV20-1 with TRBJ2-4; 7 bases match TRBD1. Trimming took 6 bases from V and 3 from J; bases not matched to a gene: 11. The CDR3 loop spans 15 amino acids. Per germline, CDR1 DFQATT and CDR2 SNEGSKA (reference sequence). CDR3: CSASVGGAGKNIQYF. The DNA for the CDR3 is TGCAGTGCGAGTGTAGGGGGCGCGGGCAAAAACATTCAGTACTTC.

The chain uses TRBV4-3 and TRBJ2-7, with D perhaps TRBD1 (6 bases). Germline lookup yields CDR1 LGHNA and CDR2 YSLEER. This CDR3 contains 14 residues. V lost 1 base and J 5 bases, leaving 12 bases between the germline ends. The CDR3 DNA is TGCGCCAGCAGCCAAGTTTCAGGGGCTCACGAGCAGTACTTC. Protein: CASSQVSGAHEQYF.

This chain uses TRBV21-1 with TRBJ2-1. TRBV21-1 constitutes a pseudogene. The CDR3 contains 18 residues. The CDR3 protein is CASSTVQATGPSYNEQFF. The CDR3, as DNA: TGTGCCAGCAGCACGGTCCAGGCTACGGGACCCTCCTACAATGAGCAGTTCTTC.

The rearrangement links TRBV3-1 (or the pseudogene TRBV3-2) to TRBJ2-7; unclear D gene. The CDR3 contains 12 residues. The germline gives CDR1 LGHDT, CDR2 YNNKEL (reference sequence). V was trimmed by 4 bases and J by 3 bases, leaving 7 bases between them. The DNA of the CDR3 is TGTGCCAGCAGCCTGGGGAACTACGAGCAGTACTTC. Translating gives CASSLGNYEQYF.

J is TRBJ2-2 and V is TRBV15, with D possibly TRBD2 on 6 matching bases. CDR3 size: 15 residues. Per the germline V gene, CDR1 is LNHNV and CDR2 is YYDKDF (reference sequence). V shed 1 base and J shed 1 base, with 7 bases lying between them. The DNA of the CDR3 is TGTGCCACCAGCAGAGGCGGGAAGAACACCGGGGAGCTGTTTTTT. It encodes CATSRGGKNTGELFF.

This chain uses TRBV24-1 with TRBJ2-1; a weak D match, TRBD2 (6 bases). The CDR3 spans 15 residues. CDR1 and CDR2 from the germline V gene are KGHDR and SFDVKD. Deletions cut 8 bases from V and 1 base from J, with 14 bases between. CDR3 nucleotide sequence: TGTGCCACCAACTCCGTCGGGGGTTCCTACAATGAGCAGTTCTTC. Amino acids: CATNSVGGSYNEQFF.

This clone was observed once. The CDR3 DNA follows: TGTGCCAGCAGCTTAAGTGCAGGGGCTAATTTCTATAATTCACCCCTCCACTTT. Amino acid sequence: CASSLSAGANFYNSPLHF. The chain is built from TRBV7-2 and TRBJ1-6; TRBD1 is a possible D gene (6 bases). The germline V gene encodes CDR1 SGHTA and CDR2 FQGNSA. Trimming removed 2 bases at V and 3 bases at J, with 17 bases between. CDR3 length equals 18 residues.

The chain uses TRBV2 and TRBJ1-1; D is uncertain. Trimming stripped 7 bases from V and 4 bases from J, with 19 bases between. The CDR3 loop spans 15 amino acids. The germline CDR1 and CDR2 sequences are SNHLY and FYNNEI. CDR3 protein: CASISSSTRSTEAFF. The CDR3 nucleotides read TGTGCCAGCATTTCATCCTCAACACGGAGCACTGAAGCTTTCTTT. Variable domain in full (rest from reference TRBV2 and TRBJ1-1): EPEVTQTPSHQVTQMGQEVILRCVPISNHLYFYWYRQILGQKVEFLVSFYNNEISEKSEIFDDQFSVERPDGSNFTLKIRSTKLEDSAMYFCASISSSTRSTEAFFGQGTRLTVV.

The chain couples TRBV28 to TRBJ1-6, with D maybe TRBD1 (5 bases). Germline-derived CDR1 and CDR2 are MDHEN and SYDVKM. The CDR3 totals 14 residues. V dropped 6 bases and J dropped 5 bases, with 11 bases sitting between them. Here the CDR3 reads CASSQGLNNSPLHF. The DNA for the CDR3 is TGTGCCAGCAGCCAGGGATTAAATAATTCACCCCTCCACTTT.

With respect to this clone: Other DNA sequences in this specimen translate into the identical CDR3. The chain uses TRBV5-1 and TRBJ2-1; possible D gene TRBD2, 6 bases. Germline V gene lookup returns CDR1 SGHRS and CDR2 YFSETQ. V was pared by 0 bases and J by 4 bases, with 11 bases between. The length of the CDR3 is 15 residues. Here the CDR3 reads CASSLVSGTYNEQFF. The CDR3 DNA reads as TGCGCCAGCAGCTTGGTATCAGGGACTTACAATGAGCAGTTCTTC.